This T cell receptor beta chain was retrieved from a study of OX40 agonist ivuxolimab in advanced cancers. Some background on the complete study: Ivuxolimab was a fully human IgG2 agonistic monoclonal antibody targeting the costimulatory receptor OX40 (CD134). Intravenous ivuxolimab was administered to patients every 2 weeks at six dose levels: 0.01, 0.1, 0.3, 1.5, 3 and 10 mg/kg. Of the roughly 52 dose-escalation patients, hepatocellular carcinoma was present in approximately 20, melanoma in approximately 15, renal cell carcinoma in 9 and head and neck cancer in 9. A male proportion of roughly 80% and a mean age of about 60 years, ranging from 23 to 79, were recorded for the dose-escalation cohort. Patients were allowed to have had prior anti-PD-1, anti-PD-L1 or anti-CTLA-4 therapy, and 40% of the dose-escalation patients had been treated with checkpoint inhibitors. Partial responses occurred in three dose-escalation patients: two with cutaneous melanoma and one with hepatocellular carcinoma. Peripheral TCRbeta sequencing was intended to test whether TCR sequence diversity was altered and clonal T-cell expansion was caused by ivuxolimab. The paper describes the monotherapy dose-escalation part (N ≈ 49 patients) of the phase I trial of ivuxolimab. General study outcomes and caveats: The antigen specificity of the clonally expanded peripheral T cells was not determined. In the 0.1-3.0 mg/kg groups, partial responders were among the patients with the lowest normalized peripheral clonal expansion, particularly in CD8+ T cells. Clonal expansion of both CD4+ and CD8+ blood T cells was observed from baseline to week 6 at doses 0.1 to 3.0 mg/kg. Low levels of normalized T-cell clonal expansion were also seen in some patients who did not respond. After ivuxolimab, CD8+ T cells had more expanded clones than CD4+ T cells on average.

To note about this clone: The specificity of this receptor is unknown. Base qualities are not at hand, and no much larger clone is one base apart.

The trial excluded patients who had a history of autoimmune disease or who were on systemic immunosuppression. Peripheral blood for TCR sequencing was drawn from every dose cohort at baseline, at cycle 4 day 1 and at cycle 7 day 1. The samples were drawn from a first-in-human, open-label, multicenter phase I dose-escalation trial of ivuxolimab. The trial enrolled adults with locally advanced or metastatic head and neck squamous cell, hepatocellular, melanoma or renal cell carcinoma. Before TCR sequencing, CD4+ T cells and CD8+ T cells from peripheral blood were sorted into separate populations. To sequence the TCRbeta CDR3 region, genomic DNA was isolated from the sorted cells. The immunoSEQ Assay was used to sequence the TCRbeta CDR3 regions. This is the immuneACCESS table as TCRdb keeps it, with only in-frame sequences that have V and J called. A part of the clones is gone; compared with another copy, unresolved V genes explain less than half, and the rest is unexplained. Here the sample has 90,000 or so clones; more than 75% occur a single time. Roughly 4.9% of the sample comes from the top ten.

The junction shows trimming of 4 bases on V and 6 bases on J, plus 10 bases between the germline ends. The CDR3 numbers 13 residues from cysteine through phenylalanine. Just CDR3 DNA is preserved here, 39 bases in frame from base 1. CDR1 SGHVS and CDR2 FNYEAQ were looked up in the germline V gene. The sequencing here drew on CD4+ or CD8+ T cells sorted from blood, taken in a trial of the OX40 agonist ivuxolimab. The receptor was isolated from an adult with an advanced solid tumor such as melanoma, head and neck, liver or kidney cancer. The V and J genes are TRBV7-6 and TRBJ1-5; no confident D gene assignment can be made. The nucleotide sequence reads as follows: TGTGCCAGCAGCTATGGGAAAGGTCAGCCCCAGCATTTT. Its translation reads: CASSYGKGQPQHF.